This T cell receptor beta chain came from a study of blood T cells in healthy people across ages (dated by TCRdb to the mid-2010s). For the study in its entirety: In model experiments, template switching captured about one uniquely barcoded TCR beta cDNA molecule for every two T cells. The study measured age-related changes in TCR beta repertoire diversity using deep sequencing normalized with unique cDNA molecular identifiers. Donors were grouped into four age groups: young (average approximately 16 years), middle-aged (39), aged (roughly 62) and long-lived (approximately 81). To avoid experimental bias, donors of different ages were spread randomly across the sequencing lanes. For two donors (one aged 18 to 29 and one aged 80 or older), the study analyzed two additional independent replicas of 1 million unique cDNA reads from the same blood draw.

General findings and caveats noted by the study authors: Donor CMV infection status was unknown, potentially confounding age-related changes in expanded clonotypes. As age increased, observed TCR beta diversity per million T cells dropped in a roughly linear way, and a significant reduction was already evident by age 40. Compared with the aged group, more naive CD4+ T cells, fewer expanded clones and increased TCR diversity were shown by the long-lived group, suggesting age selection. The percentage of naive T cells measured by flow cytometry correlated strongly with observed TCR beta diversity. Estimates of total diversity based on one million sequenced T cells were considered lower bounds and underestimates. Because profiling used bulk unsorted PBMCs, naive and antigen-experienced compartments could not be compared conclusively.

Concerning this clonotype: No cognate antigen has been identified for it. No quality values exist for individual bases; no much larger clone is one base distant.

The CDR3 sequence holds 15 residues, the cysteine and phenylalanine included. The kept DNA is CDR3 alone, 45 bases in frame from the first base. Compared with germline, V lacks 2 bases and J lacks 4 bases; bases without a gene match: 3. The germline V gene provides CDR1 SGHTA and CDR2 FQGNSA. Libraries were prepared through 5' RACE. Sequencer: Illumina HiSeq 2500. A second PCR of 7 to 11 cycles was performed with a sample-barcoded 5' primer and a J-beta primer mix. Each TCR beta cDNA molecule received a unique molecular identifier from a template-switch 5' adaptor carrying 12 random nucleotides. At least 3 million CDR3-containing paired-end reads were obtained from each sample. First-strand cDNA was synthesized from all RNA with the Mint cDNA synthesis kit, primed by a TRBC-specific oligonucleotide. All cDNA was treated with uracil-DNA glycosylase and then went through a first 18-cycle PCR with the universal primers M1SS and BC2_uni_R. Concerning the study's data processing: For normalization, 1 million high-quality reads were randomly selected from each sample, with every read carrying a distinct molecular identifier. Reads with shared molecular identifiers were discarded instead of being binned into consensus sequences. MiTCR, run with a Q25 quality threshold and the strictest error-elimination algorithm, handled CDR3 identification, clonotype clustering and error correction. Lower-bound total TCR beta diversity was estimated with a nonparametric unseen species model using Euler transformation. TCRdb ran its own pipeline on the public reads, namely fastp trimming at Q25 and MiXCR clone calling, and kept in-frame beta chains. CDR3 protein sequences are deduplicated, and each keeps its most common genes and DNA. The V and J calls reflect TCRdb's pipeline rather than the authors' work. The sample table holds more than 1.4 million distinct CDR3 sequences, of which roughly 45% were seen once. Under 8% of the sample is in the top ten clones.

Donors were around 37 systemically healthy Caucasian individuals from Russia aged roughly 6 to 90 years. Roughly 9 milliliters of peripheral blood were drawn from each donor into EDTA-treated Vacutainer tubes. Ficoll-Paque density-gradient centrifugation was used to isolate PBMCs, with at least 6 million obtained per sample. Total RNA, at least 6 micrograms per sample, was extracted from PBMCs with Trizol reagent. For every donor, an aliquot of PBMCs went through flow cytometry to measure the percentages of naive CD45RAhigh/CD27high T cells. The rearrangement joined TRBV7-2 to TRBJ2-3, with 10 central nucleotides matching TRBD2. Sequences were obtained from blood. This TCR came from a woman younger than 35 in good health. The CDR3 protein sequence reads: CASSLLAGEADTQYF. The sequenced DNA: TGTGCCAGCAGCTTACTAGCGGGGGAAGCAGATACGCAGTATTTT.